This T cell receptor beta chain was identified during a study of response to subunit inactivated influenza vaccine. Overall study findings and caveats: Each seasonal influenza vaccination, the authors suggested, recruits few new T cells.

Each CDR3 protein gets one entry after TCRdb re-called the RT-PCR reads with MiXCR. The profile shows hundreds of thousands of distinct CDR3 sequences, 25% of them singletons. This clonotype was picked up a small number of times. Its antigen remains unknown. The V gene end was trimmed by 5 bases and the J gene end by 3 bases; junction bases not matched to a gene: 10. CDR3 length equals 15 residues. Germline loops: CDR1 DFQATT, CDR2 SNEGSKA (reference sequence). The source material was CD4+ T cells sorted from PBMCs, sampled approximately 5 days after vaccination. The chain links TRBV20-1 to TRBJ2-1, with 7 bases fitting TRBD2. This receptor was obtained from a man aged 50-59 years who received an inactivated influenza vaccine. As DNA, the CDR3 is TGCAGTGCTCGACCGGGACTACCGTACTACAATGAGCAGTTCTTC. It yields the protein CSARPGLPYYNEQFF.